This record covers a single TCR beta chain. The data belong to a study of blood T cell repertoires in COVID-19. Clones were read by immunoSEQ multiplex PCR, and TCRdb kept only the in-frame ones, dropping some. The sample consists of around 180,000 clones, 85% of them appearing once. The CDR3 loop spans 18 amino acids. Germline loops: CDR1 MNHEY, CDR2 SMNVEV (reference sequence). The ends were cut back, 0 bases at V and 2 bases at J, with 20 bases in the middle. The sample comprised peripheral blood. V is TRBV27 and J is TRBJ2-7, with D possibly being TRBD1 (6 bases). The TCR sequence derives from a person between 65 and 80 years old with COVID-19, enrolled during active disease. In DNA, the CDR3 is TGTGCCAGCAGTTTATCCCGGACGCGCGACAGGAGAGCCTACGAGCAGTACTTC. It specifies CASSLSRTRDRRAYEQYF.